This entry describes one T cell receptor (beta chain). This clone's antigen is unknown. Base qualities are not recorded, but no much larger clone differs from it by a single base. From the cysteine up to the phenylalanine, the CDR3 has a length of 13 residues. Only CDR3 DNA remains: 39 bases, in frame from the first base. Deletion took 3 bases off V and 8 bases off J, with a span of 8 bases between the germline ends. The germline V gene (reference sequence) specifies MNHEY as CDR1 and SMNVEV as CDR2. Every donor was a healthy Caucasian. Three pairs of female monozygotic twins, all aged roughly 18 to 30 years, made up the twin cohort. CD4+ and CD8+ T cell populations were isolated with positive isolation kits from Invitrogen. The entry originates in a study of identical twins (dated by TCRdb to the mid-2010s). At the level of the whole study: TCR alpha and beta repertoires from monozygotic twins, unrelated adults of various ages and cord blood were deep-sequenced to test whether fetal clonotypes persist. To rule out contamination, the twin experiments were replicated at different times with different library preparation protocols. The research as a whole found: Because the same donors could not be followed over many years, the conclusions relied on cross-sectional statistical analysis. The excess sharing between twins in beta out-of-frame sequences was weaker because fewer shared sequences reduced the signal-to-noise ratio. In monozygotic twins, out-of-frame TCR alpha sharing was systematically underestimated by recombination models, although the models agreed with sharing between unrelated individuals. Invariant T cells such as MAIT and iNKT could partly confound zero-insertion analyses, though diverse VJ usage argued against this for most clonotypes. Compared with coincidental sharing between unrelated individuals, out-of-frame TCR alpha sequences shared between twins showed an excess of sequences with low generation probability. Abundant cord blood beta clonotypes carried fewer insertions; young adult naive repertoires showed a weaker similar trend, while memory repertoires showed none.

The method behind the library was 5' RACE. The sequencer was an Illumina HiSeq 2000. Template switching added a universal primer binding site, and the final cDNA carried a unique molecular identifier that allowed TCR cDNA molecules to be counted accurately. Specific primers in the conserved constant-segment region were used to synthesize first-strand cDNA for the TCR alpha and beta chains. To control for contamination, every cDNA library carried two barcodes: a SMART-Mk sample barcode plus Illumina barcodes. TruSeq adapter sequences and Illumina sample barcodes were added in two successive PCR steps. TCR alpha and beta cDNA libraries were sequenced on the Illumina HiSeq platform with custom primers. Per the authors' processing: Unique molecular identifiers were extracted from raw reads with MiGEC, and CDR3 positions were determined with MiXCR. Recombination models were inferred per individual with the repgenHMM and IGoR tools using an EM algorithm. The tcR package in R was used for shared clonotype analysis, with sharing normalized by the product of cloneset sizes. To study raw recombination without the effects of thymic and clonal selection, out-of-frame nonproductive sequences were analyzed. TCRdb trimmed public reads at Q25 via fastp, called clones via MiXCR and kept in-frame beta chains. Each CDR3 protein appears once, grouped with its most common genes and DNA. The V and J calls, along with clone size, are taken from TCRdb and not from the paper's own processing. For this sample the table gives approximately 260,000 distinct CDR3 sequences, of which approximately 8.6% were detected only once. The ten top clones hold 3% of the sample.

These data also featured in a second study, about yellow fever vaccine responses in identical twins. The second source states: According to the authors, the vaccine-induced T cell response in identical twins seemed to be partly convergent and partly specific to each individual. Focusing on identical twins, the study followed the T cell clones that responded to the vaccine, and did so with precision.

Source material: CD8+ T cells sorted from blood. The sequence is built from TRBV27 and TRBJ1-6, with no D gene named confidently. This clonotype originated in a woman under 30 in good health. The base sequence is TGTGCCAGCAGTTTTATCGAACATTCACCCCTCCACTTT. Translation gives CASSFIEHSPLHF.